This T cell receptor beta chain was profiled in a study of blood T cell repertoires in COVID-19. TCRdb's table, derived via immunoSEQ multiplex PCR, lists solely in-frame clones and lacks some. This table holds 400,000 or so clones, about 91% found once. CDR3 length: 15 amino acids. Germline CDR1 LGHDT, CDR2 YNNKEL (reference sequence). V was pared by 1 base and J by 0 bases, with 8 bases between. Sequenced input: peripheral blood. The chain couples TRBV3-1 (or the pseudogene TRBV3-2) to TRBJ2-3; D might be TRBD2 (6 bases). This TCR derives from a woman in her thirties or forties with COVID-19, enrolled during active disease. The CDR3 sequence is CASSQAGGSTDTQYF. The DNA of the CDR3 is TGTGCCAGCAGCCAAGCTGGGGGGAGCACAGATACGCAGTATTTT.